The 10 T cell receptor beta chains below were found in one sample sequenced in a study of T cell responses to AZD1222 COVID-19 vaccine. The assay was immunoSEQ multiplex PCR, and TCRdb's table has in-frame clones only and misses some. The sample holds some 95,000 clones, 85% to 90% seen once. This specimen consisted of peripheral blood, obtained on day 0 of AZD1222 vaccination. All receptors derive from an adult in good health.

This chain connects TRBV25-1 to TRBJ2-7, with D hard to call. Germline assignment: CDR1 MGHDK and CDR2 SYGVNS. V dropped 8 bases and J dropped 3 bases, with 8 bases sitting between them. The CDR3 is made up of 11 amino acids. The DNA for the CDR3 is TGTGCCAGCGGCAACGACTACGAGCAGTACTTC. Translating gives CASGNDYEQYF.

The genes are TRBV28 and TRBJ1-1, with TRBD1 identical over 9 bases. Germline V lookup: CDR1 MDHEN, CDR2 SYDVKM. The CDR3 contains 14 residues. V lost 6 bases, J lost 10 bases, and 12 bases stayed unmatched. The CDR3 reads CASRTHHRGQAAFF. The CDR3 DNA is TGTGCCAGCAGGACGCATCACAGGGGGCAAGCAGCTTTCTTT.

The chain is built from TRBV15 and TRBJ1-1; D remains unclear. Per the germline V gene, CDR1 is LNHNV and CDR2 is YYDKDF (reference sequence). V lost 6 bases and J lost 3, with 11 bases in between. The CDR3 has 13 residues. The CDR3: CATSFPGYTEAFF. DNA of the CDR3: TGTGCCACCAGTTTCCCAGGTTACACTGAAGCTTTCTTT.

This clone has a single count. The gene calls are TRBV7-2 and TRBJ1-1, with D uncertain. The ends were cut back, 5 bases at V and 1 base at J, with 11 bases in the middle. This CDR3 region has 14 residues. Germline V lookup: CDR1 SGHTA, CDR2 FQGNSA. The CDR3 protein is CASSPLWGNTEAFF. The CDR3 DNA follows: TGTGCCAGCAGCCCCCTCTGGGGGAACACTGAAGCTTTCTTT.

The V call is TRBV3-1 (or the pseudogene TRBV3-2), the J call TRBJ2-2; 9 nucleotides line up with TRBD2. This CDR3 comprises 15 residues. Germline lookup yields CDR1 LGHDT and CDR2 YNNKEL (reference sequence). The trim removed 3 bases at V and 6 bases at J, leaving 5 bases unmatched. CDR3 sequence: CASSQLAGIAGELFF. Here the CDR3 DNA reads TGTGCCAGCAGCCAGCTAGCGGGGATAGCCGGGGAGCTGTTTTTT.

This chain links TRBV6-5 with TRBJ1-4; D is uncertain. The CDR3 spans 12 residues. Trimming left V 7 bases short and J 4 bases short, with 7 bases between. Germline CDR1 is MNHEY and CDR2 is SVGAGI. The CDR3 here is CASKRLNEKLFF. The CDR3 DNA is TGTGCCAGCAAACGGCTTAATGAAAAACTGTTTTTT.

Only one count was recorded for this clone. The genes are TRBV29-1 and TRBJ2-5, with 9 bases fitting TRBD1. V was clipped by 6 bases and J by 4 bases; unmatched bases: 12. The length of the CDR3 is 15 residues. Germline V gives CDR1 SQVTM, CDR2 ANQGSEA. The CDR3 nucleotides read TGCAGCGTGGCCGGGACAGGGTCGGAGGGAGAGACCCAGTACTTC. Translation gives CSVAGTGSEGETQYF.

The gene calls are TRBV5-1 and TRBJ2-7; TRBD1 matches at 11 bases. J lost 6 bases, V lost 4 bases, and 27 bases had no gene match. CDR3 size: 21 residues. The germline gives CDR1 SGHRS, CDR2 YFSETQ. The CDR3 DNA is TGCGCCAGCAGCCCGATACTTCGTGGACAGGGGGCAATCTGGATAGGGTTCGAGCAGTACTTC. Amino acids: CASSPILRGQGAIWIGFEQYF.

DNA for the CDR3: TGTGCCAGCAGCCGACAGGGCGGCACCGGGGAGCTGTTTTTT. It encodes CASSRQGGTGELFF. The V call is TRBV6-5, the J call TRBJ2-2, with 7 nucleotides matching TRBD1. The CDR3 has 14 residues. V gave up 6 bases and J gave up 4 bases; unmatched junction bases: 5. In germline, CDR1 is MNHEY, CDR2 SVGAGI.

The V gene is TRBV6-1, the J gene TRBJ2-3, with D perhaps TRBD2 (5 bases). V was trimmed by 1 base and J by 4 bases, leaving 12 bases between them. This CDR3 spans 15 amino acids. Germline lookup yields CDR1 MNHNS and CDR2 SASEGT. CDR3 sequence (DNA): TGTGCCAGCAGTGAAGGGGTAGCGAATTCAGATACGCAGTATTTT. It encodes CASSEGVANSDTQYF.